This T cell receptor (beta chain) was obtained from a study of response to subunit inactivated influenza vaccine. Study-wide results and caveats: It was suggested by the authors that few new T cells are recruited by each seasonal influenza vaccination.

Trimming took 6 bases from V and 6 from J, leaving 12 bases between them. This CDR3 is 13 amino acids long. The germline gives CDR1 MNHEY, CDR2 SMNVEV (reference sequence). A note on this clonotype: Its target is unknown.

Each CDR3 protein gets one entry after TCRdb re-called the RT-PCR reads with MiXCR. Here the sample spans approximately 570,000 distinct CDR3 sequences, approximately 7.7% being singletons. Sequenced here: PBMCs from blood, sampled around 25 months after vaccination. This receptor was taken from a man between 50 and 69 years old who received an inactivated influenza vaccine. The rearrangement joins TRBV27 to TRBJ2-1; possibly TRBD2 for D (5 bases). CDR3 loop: CASSLSATNEQFF. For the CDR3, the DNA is TGTGCCAGCAGCCTTAGCGCCACCAATGAGCAGTTCTTC.